Shown below are 8 T cell receptor beta chains from a single sample sequenced in a study of neoadjuvant anti-PD-1 for oral cavity cancer. Regarding time point: after neoadjuvant nivolumab, at surgical resection. Generated by immunoSEQ multiplex PCR, the TCRdb table keeps only in-frame clones and is missing some. The table records 7,500 to 8,000 clones, approximately 70% of them present only once. The sequencing used PBMCs, collected after nivolumab (anti-PD-1) treatment. All receptors derive from a person aged 35-80 years with oral cavity squamous cell carcinoma.

The V call is TRBV9, the J call TRBJ1-5; D unresolved. The V and J ends lost 0 bases and 6 bases respectively, with 7 bases between them. Germline assignment: CDR1 SGDLS and CDR2 YYNGEE. This CDR3 comprises 13 residues. In DNA, the CDR3 is TGTGCCAGCAGCGTAGCGTCGGGTCAGCCCCAGCATTTT. This codes for CASSVASGQPQHF. Based on the CDR3 plus reference TRBV9 and TRBJ1-5, the full variable domain is DSGVTQTPKHLITATGQRVTLRCSPRSGDLSVYWYQQSLDQGLQFLIQYYNGEERAKGNILERFSAQQFPDLHSELNLSSLELGDSALYFCASSVASGQPQHFGDGTRLSIL.

This clone was picked up a small number of times. The chain employs TRBV15 and TRBJ2-2, with D tentatively TRBD1 (6 bases). Germline CDR1 is LNHNV and CDR2 is YYDKDF (reference sequence). The CDR3 sequence is 14 residues long. The V gene lost 5 bases and the J gene lost 7 bases, with 14 bases spanning the gap. The CDR3 protein is CATSVVGAGGELFF. CDR3 nucleotides: TGTGCCACCAGCGTCGTGGGGGCAGGCGGGGAGCTGTTTTTT. Filled out from reference TRBV15 and TRBJ2-2, the complete variable domain reads DAMVIQNPRYQVTQFGKPVTLSCSQTLNHNVMYWYQQKSSQAPKLLFHYYDKDFNNEADTPDNFQSRRPNTSFCFLDIRSPGLGDTAMYLCATSVVGAGGELFFGEGSRLTVL.

V usage is TRBV5-1 and J usage is TRBJ2-7, with 10 bases matching TRBD1. CDR1 and CDR2 from the germline V gene are SGHRS and YFSETQ. Trimming at V came to 4 bases and at J to 7 bases, leaving 11 bases not matched to a gene. The CDR3 consists of 15 residues. CDR3: CASSPRTGGVGEQYF. CDR3 DNA: TGCGCCAGCAGCCCACGGACAGGGGGGGTGGGAGAGCAGTACTTC.

In its sample, this clone ranks as large. V usage is TRBV10-3 and J usage is TRBJ1-5; D uncertain. This CDR3 spans 12 amino acids. From germline, CDR1 is ENHRY and CDR2 SYGVKD. The V end was cut by 3 bases, the J end by 9 bases, with 9 bases between. The CDR3 DNA reads TGTGCCATCAGTGAAGTAGGGCGGCCCCAGCATTTT. Its protein product is CAISEVGRPQHF.

This clone was counted once. The chain employs TRBV5-1 and TRBJ2-3; the D is unclear. From germline, CDR1 is SGHRS and CDR2 YFSETQ. The V and J ends lost 4 bases and 2 bases respectively, with 14 bases between them. This CDR3 has 15 amino acids. DNA for the CDR3: TGCGCCAGCAGCCTGGATGCATATCTCACAGATACGCAGTATTTT. It encodes CASSLDAYLTDTQYF.

The J gene is TRBJ2-2, the V gene TRBV10-1; TRBD1 matches 10 bases. In germline, CDR1 is WNHNN, CDR2 SYGVQD (reference sequence). The CDR3 has 15 residues. Trimming at V came to 6 bases and at J to 4 bases, leaving 5 bases not matched to a gene. The CDR3 sequence is CASSPGTGVTGELFF. For the CDR3, the DNA is TGCGCCAGCAGCCCCGGGACAGGGGTCACCGGGGAGCTGTTTTTT.

The chain couples TRBV7-2 to TRBJ2-7; no reliable D call. From germline, CDR1 is SGHTA and CDR2 FQGNSA. Deletions cut 3 bases from V and 5 bases from J, with 5 bases between. There are 11 residues in the CDR3. The DNA for the CDR3 is TGTGCCAGCAGCTTTTTAAACGAGCAGTACTTC. Translated, it gives CASSFLNEQYF.

The genes are TRBV4-3 and TRBJ2-5; 9 positions agree with TRBD1. Germline lookup yields CDR1 LGHNA and CDR2 YSLEER. This CDR3 is built from 14 residues. V lost 4 bases and J lost 5; bases outside the gene matches: 5. The CDR3 region is CASSPGTGIETQYF. CDR3 sequence (DNA): TGCGCCAGCAGCCCCGGGACAGGGATTGAGACCCAGTACTTC.